This TCR beta chain derives from a study of shared clonotypes between healthy human individuals. The CDR3 totals 15 residues. J lost 5 bases, V lost 4 bases, and 12 bases had no gene match. The germline V gene has CDR1 SGHNT and CDR2 YYREEE (reference sequence). Researchers partitioned CD4+ cells into CD45RA+ naive and CD45RA-negative memory subsets. Assay used: immunoSEQ multiplex PCR; TCRdb lists only in-frame clones, some missing. The data show approximately 2.1 million clones, 90% to 95% seen once. The clonotype comes from a man younger than 30 in good health. Some clones in this sample may be carry-over from other donors' samples. Input material: naive CD4+ T cells from PBMCs. As for subset: CD45RA+ positively selected. V gene TRBV5-4 combines with J gene TRBJ2-7; 7 positions agree with TRBD1. The chain's CDR3 is CASSPRDRAVHEQYF. CDR3 nucleotide sequence: TGTGCCAGCAGCCCACGAGACAGGGCAGTCCACGAGCAGTACTTC.